The 15 T cell receptor beta chains listed next were all sequenced from one sample in a study of blood T cell repertoires in COVID-19. The protocol was immunoSEQ multiplex PCR, while the TCRdb copy is restricted to in-frame clones and leaves out a portion. Among fewer than 300,000 clones listed, roughly 84% were seen once. The specimen sequenced was peripheral blood. The source is a woman between 18 and 29 years old with acute or convalescent COVID-19.

Concerning this clone itself: A read error may produce the germline difference seen at one junction end. The J gene is TRBJ2-1, the V gene TRBV5-5; D gene unclear. Germline CDR1 reads SGHKS; CDR2 reads YYEKEE (reference sequence). The CDR3 has 17 amino acids. In nucleotides, the CDR3 is TGTGCCAACAGCTTGTCCCTAATAGCACCCAACTACAATGAGCAGTTCTTC. It translates to CANSLSLIAPNYNEQFF.

The chain is built from TRBV20-1 and TRBJ2-7; unclear D gene. The V end lost 8 bases, the J end lost 4 bases, and 12 bases lay between the germline ends. The germline V gene encodes CDR1 DFQATT and CDR2 SNEGSKA (reference sequence). The CDR3 spans 11 residues. CDR3 in amino acids: CSLLWAYEQYF. In DNA, the CDR3 is TGCAGTCTCCTCTGGGCGTACGAGCAGTACTTC.

V and J are TRBV7-2 and TRBJ2-7, with a weak D call TRBD2 (5 bases). CDR1 is SGHTA, CDR2 FQGNSA, per germline. Trimming took 2 bases from V and 7 from J, leaving 12 bases between them. This CDR3 has 13 amino acids. This chain's CDR3 is CASSLNEPGEQYF. The CDR3 DNA follows: TGTGCCAGCAGCTTAAATGAACCGGGGGAGCAGTACTTC.

The V gene is TRBV5-1, the J gene TRBJ1-4; TRBD1 aligns across 8 bases. Per the germline V gene, CDR1 is SGHRS and CDR2 is YFSETQ. The CDR3 consists of 17 residues. J gave up 7 bases and V 0 bases, and 11 bases lay outside the gene matches. CDR3 residues: CASSLVLRGTGTEKLFF. As DNA, the CDR3 is TGCGCCAGCAGCTTGGTACTTCGAGGGACAGGAACTGAAAAACTGTTTTTT.

The count of this clone is one. The chain uses TRBV28 and TRBJ2-1, with no clear D. From germline, CDR1 is MDHEN and CDR2 SYDVKM. V lost 9 bases and J lost 5, with 14 bases in between. This CDR3 is built from 13 residues. DNA of the CDR3: TGTGCCAGTCTACCATGGGCAGACAATGAGCAGTTCTTC. As protein: CASLPWADNEQFF.

As DNA, the CDR3 is TGTGCCAGTAGTCTCGGGACTGAGCGTGATGAGCAGTTCTTC. Translating it yields CASSLGTERDEQFF. The chain has TRBV19 and TRBJ2-1; D is perhaps TRBD2 (6 bases). This CDR3 region has 14 residues. Trimming took 5 bases from V and 8 from J, leaving 16 bases between them. The germline V gene encodes CDR1 LNHDA and CDR2 SQIVND (reference sequence).

This clone was found once. The chain links TRBV15 to TRBJ2-1; a weak D match, TRBD2 (5 bases). V lost 0 bases, J lost 10 bases, and 7 bases lay in between. This CDR3 is built from 12 residues. The germline V gene encodes CDR1 LNHNV and CDR2 YYDKDF (reference sequence). CDR3 sequence: CATSRDSGEQFF. The DNA for the CDR3 is TGTGCCACCAGCAGAGATTCGGGGGAGCAGTTCTTC.

The chain is built from TRBV2 and TRBJ1-6, with 7 positions matching TRBD1. The germline CDR1 and CDR2 sequences are SNHLY and FYNNEI. J lost 7 bases, V lost 8 bases, and 5 bases had no gene match. This CDR3 region has 13 residues. This chain's CDR3 is CASRGTANSPLHF. CDR3 nucleotides: TGTGCCAGCCGTGGGACAGCAAATTCACCCCTCCACTTT.

V usage is TRBV28 and J usage is TRBJ1-5; 7 nucleotides match TRBD1. The junction had 13 bases not matched to a gene; V was cut back by 6 bases and J by 2 bases. Germline assignment: CDR1 MDHEN and CDR2 SYDVKM. CDR3 length equals 17 residues. CDR3 protein: CASRAGTALPRNQPQHF. In DNA form, the CDR3 reads TGTGCCAGCAGAGCCGGGACAGCACTCCCTCGCAATCAGCCCCAGCATTTT. The full variable domain, in which reference TRBV28 and TRBJ1-5 provide the parts outside the CDR3, is DVKVTQSSRYLVKRTGEKVFLECVQDMDHENMFWYRQDPGLGLRLIYFSYDVKMKEKGDIPEGYSVSREKKERFSLILESASTNQTSMYLCASRAGTALPRNQPQHFGDGTRLSIL.

The chain combines TRBV19 with TRBJ2-2, with TRBD2 identical over 13 bases. The CDR3 runs 18 residues. The ends lost 5 bases at V and 3 bases at J; junction bases unmatched: 9. The V gene's germline CDR1 is LNHDA and CDR2 SQIVND (reference sequence). The CDR3 DNA follows: TGTGCCAGTAGTTCTGGGAGGACTAGCGGGAGAGACACCGGGGAGCTGTTTTTT. It is translated as CASSSGRTSGRDTGELFF.

The chain combines TRBV20-1 with TRBJ1-6; no firm D call. V shed 3 bases and J shed 8 bases, with 5 bases lying between them. Germline CDR1 and CDR2: DFQATT and SNEGSKA (reference sequence). The CDR3 consists of 11 residues. CDR3 protein: CSASVDSPLHF. In DNA, the CDR3 is TGCAGTGCTAGTGTCGATTCACCCCTCCACTTT.

This rearrangement joins TRBV7-6 to TRBJ2-5, with D possibly matching TRBD2 (6 bases). In germline, CDR1 is SGHVS, CDR2 FNYEAQ. This CDR3 is 15 amino acids long. Trimming pared 1 base from V and 3 bases from J, leaving 12 bases between. The CDR3 is CASSLEFGGKETQYF. CDR3 nucleotides: TGTGCCAGCAGCTTAGAGTTTGGCGGGAAAGAGACCCAGTACTTC. Full variable domain (missing parts from reference TRBV7-6 and TRBJ2-5): GAGVSQSPRYKVTKRGQDVALRCDPISGHVSLYWYRQALGQGPEFLTYFNYEAQQDKSGLPNDRFSAERPEGSISTLTIQRTEQRDSAMYRCASSLEFGGKETQYFGPGTRLLVL.

The chain recombines TRBV25-1 with TRBJ1-6; D gene unclear. Per germline, CDR1 MGHDK and CDR2 SYGVNS. The CDR3 is 13 residues long. Trimming cost V 8 bases and J 7 bases, with 12 bases left between them. In nucleotides, the CDR3 is TGTGCCAGCTCCAAATACTACAATTCACCCCTCCACTTT. It encodes CASSKYYNSPLHF. Complete variable domain (other parts from reference TRBV25-1 and TRBJ1-6): EADIYQTPRYLVIGTGKKITLECSQTMGHDKMYWYQQDPGMELHLIHYSYGVNSTEKGDLSSESTVSRIRTEHFPLTLESARPSHTSQYLCASSKYYNSPLHFGNGTRLTVT.

In its sample, this clone was seen a few times. The chain links TRBV5-1 to TRBJ2-7; maybe TRBD1 (5 bases). The CDR3 covers 15 residues. CDR1 is SGHRS, CDR2 YFSETQ, per germline. V was clipped by 1 base and J by 4 bases, with 15 bases between them. CDR3 DNA: TGCGCCAGCAGCTTGAGCCCAGGGCCCCAATACGAGCAGTACTTC. This translates into CASSLSPGPQYEQYF.

This chain connects TRBV19 to TRBJ2-2, with TRBD2 matching over 11 bases. The CDR3 runs to 17 residues. Trimming at V came to 3 bases and at J to 0 bases, leaving 3 bases not matched to a gene. Looked up from germline, CDR1 is LNHDA and CDR2 is SQIVND (reference sequence). Here the CDR3 DNA reads TGTGCCAGTAGTATTCTGGGACTAGCGGCGAACACCGGGGAGCTGTTTTTT. Its translation: CASSILGLAANTGELFF.